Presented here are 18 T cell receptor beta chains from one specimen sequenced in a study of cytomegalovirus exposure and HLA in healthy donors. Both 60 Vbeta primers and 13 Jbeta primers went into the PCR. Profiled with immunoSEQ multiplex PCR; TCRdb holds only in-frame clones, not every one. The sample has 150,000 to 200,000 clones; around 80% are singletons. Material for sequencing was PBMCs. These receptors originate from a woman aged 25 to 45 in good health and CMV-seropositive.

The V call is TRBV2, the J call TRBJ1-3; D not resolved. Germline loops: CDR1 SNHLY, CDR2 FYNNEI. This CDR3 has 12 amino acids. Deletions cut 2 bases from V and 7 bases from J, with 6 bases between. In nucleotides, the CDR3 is TGTGCCAGCAGTGAAAGTCGGAACACCATATATTTT. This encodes CASSESRNTIYF. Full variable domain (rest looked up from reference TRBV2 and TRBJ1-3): EPEVTQTPSHQVTQMGQEVILRCVPISNHLYFYWYRQILGQKVEFLVSFYNNEISEKSEIFDDQFSVERPDGSNFTLKIRSTKLEDSAMYFCASSESRNTIYFGEGSWLTVV.

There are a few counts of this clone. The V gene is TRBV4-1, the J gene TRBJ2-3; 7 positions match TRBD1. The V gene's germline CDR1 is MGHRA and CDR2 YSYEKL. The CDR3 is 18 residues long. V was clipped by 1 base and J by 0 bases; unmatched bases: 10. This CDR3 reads CASSQGMVLGQSTDTQYF. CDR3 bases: TGCGCCAGCAGCCAAGGTATGGTTCTGGGACAGAGCACAGATACGCAGTATTTT.

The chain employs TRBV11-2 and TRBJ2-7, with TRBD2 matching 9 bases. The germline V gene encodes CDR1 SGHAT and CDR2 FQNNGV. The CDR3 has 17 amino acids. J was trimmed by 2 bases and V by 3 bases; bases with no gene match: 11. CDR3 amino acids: CASSLGRGRGGTYEQYF. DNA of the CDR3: TGTGCCAGCAGCTTGGGTCGCGGGAGGGGGGGGACCTACGAGCAGTACTTC.

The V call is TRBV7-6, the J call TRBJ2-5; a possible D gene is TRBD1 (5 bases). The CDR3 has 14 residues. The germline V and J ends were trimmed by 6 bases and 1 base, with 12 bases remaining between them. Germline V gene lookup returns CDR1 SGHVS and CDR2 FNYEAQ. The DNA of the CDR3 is TGTGCCAGCAGTTCTGACAGAGGCCAAGAGACCCAGTACTTC. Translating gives CASSSDRGQETQYF.

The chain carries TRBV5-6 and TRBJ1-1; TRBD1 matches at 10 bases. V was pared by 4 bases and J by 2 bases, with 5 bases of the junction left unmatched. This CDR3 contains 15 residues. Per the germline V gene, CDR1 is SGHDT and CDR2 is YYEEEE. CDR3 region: CASSPGQGRNTEAFF. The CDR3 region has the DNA TGTGCCAGCAGCCCGGGACAGGGGCGCAACACTGAAGCTTTCTTT. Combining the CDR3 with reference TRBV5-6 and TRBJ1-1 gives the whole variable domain DAGVTQSPTHLIKTRGQQVTLRCSPKSGHDTVSWYQQALGQGPQFIFQYYEEEERQRGNFPDRFSGHQFPNYSSELNVNALLLGDSALYLCASSPGQGRNTEAFFGQGTRLTVV.

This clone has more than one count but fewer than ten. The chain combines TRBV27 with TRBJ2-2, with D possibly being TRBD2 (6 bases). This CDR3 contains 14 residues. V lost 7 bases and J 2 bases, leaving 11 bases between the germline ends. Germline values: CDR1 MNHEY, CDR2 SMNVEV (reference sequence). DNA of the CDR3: TGTGCCAGCACCAGCGCGGGAAACACCGGGGAGCTGTTTTTT. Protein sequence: CASTSAGNTGELFF.

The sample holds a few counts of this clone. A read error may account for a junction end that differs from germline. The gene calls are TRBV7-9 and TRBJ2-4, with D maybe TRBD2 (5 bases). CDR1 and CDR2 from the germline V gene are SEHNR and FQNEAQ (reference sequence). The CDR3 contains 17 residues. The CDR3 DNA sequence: TGTTCCAGCAGCTTAGTGGCACCTACCGGGACCAAAAACATTCAGTACTTC. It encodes CSSSLVAPTGTKNIQYF. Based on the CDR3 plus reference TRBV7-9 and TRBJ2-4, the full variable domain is DTGVSQNPRHKITKRGQNVTFRCDPISEHNRLYWYRQTLGQGPEFLTYFQNEAQLEKSRLLSDRFSAERPKGSFSTLEIQRTEQGDSAMYLCSSSLVAPTGTKNIQYFGAGTRLSVL.

Written as DNA, the CDR3 is TGCGCCAGCAGCCAAGAGTCAGGACTTTCCTACGAGCAGTACTTC. Protein: CASSQESGLSYEQYF. J is TRBJ2-7 and V is TRBV4-1; D perhaps matches TRBD2 (5 bases). Trimming stripped 0 bases from V and 1 base from J, with 10 bases between. Germline CDR1 is MGHRA and CDR2 is YSYEKL. The CDR3 consists of 15 residues.

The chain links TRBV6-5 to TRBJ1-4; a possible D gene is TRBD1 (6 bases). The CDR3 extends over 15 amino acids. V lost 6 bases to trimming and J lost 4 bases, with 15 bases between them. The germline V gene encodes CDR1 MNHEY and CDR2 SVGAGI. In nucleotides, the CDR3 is TGTGCCAGCAGCCGATCCGGACAGCGTAATGAAAAACTGTTTTTT. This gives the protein CASSRSGQRNEKLFF.

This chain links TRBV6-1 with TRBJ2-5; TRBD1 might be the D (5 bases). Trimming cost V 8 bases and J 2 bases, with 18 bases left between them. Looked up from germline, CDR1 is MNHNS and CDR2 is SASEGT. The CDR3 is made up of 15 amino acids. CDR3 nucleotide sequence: TGTGCCAGCGGGATAACAGGAGCCGGTCAAGAGACCCAGTACTTC. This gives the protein CASGITGAGQETQYF.

CDR3 sequence reads: CASSMTGGVQPQHF. Written as DNA, the CDR3 is TGTGCCAGTAGTATGACAGGGGGAGTTCAGCCCCAGCATTTT. V gene TRBV19 combines with J gene TRBJ1-5, with 9 bases that match TRBD1. The CDR3 consists of 14 residues. From germline, CDR1 is LNHDA and CDR2 SQIVND (reference sequence). V was clipped by 3 bases and J by 6 bases; unmatched bases: 3.

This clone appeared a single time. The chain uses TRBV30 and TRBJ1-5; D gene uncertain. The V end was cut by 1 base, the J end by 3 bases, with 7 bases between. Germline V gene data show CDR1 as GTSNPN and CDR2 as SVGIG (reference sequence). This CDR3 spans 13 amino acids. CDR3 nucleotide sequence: TGTGCCTGGAGTGCAGGTCCCAATCAGCCCCAGCATTTT. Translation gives CAWSAGPNQPQHF.

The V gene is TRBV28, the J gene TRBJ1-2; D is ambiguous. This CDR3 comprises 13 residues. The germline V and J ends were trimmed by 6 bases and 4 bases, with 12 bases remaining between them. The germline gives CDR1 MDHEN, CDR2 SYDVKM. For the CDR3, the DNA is TGTGCCAGCAGGCTAGGACTGCTCTATGGCTACACCTTC. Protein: CASRLGLLYGYTF.

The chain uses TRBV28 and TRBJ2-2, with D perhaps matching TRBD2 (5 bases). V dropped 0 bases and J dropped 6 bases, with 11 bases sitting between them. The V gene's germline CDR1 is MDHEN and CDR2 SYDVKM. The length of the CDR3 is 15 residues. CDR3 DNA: TGTGCCAGCAGTTTATGGTCCGGGGTGGCCGGGGAGCTGTTTTTT. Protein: CASSLWSGVAGELFF.

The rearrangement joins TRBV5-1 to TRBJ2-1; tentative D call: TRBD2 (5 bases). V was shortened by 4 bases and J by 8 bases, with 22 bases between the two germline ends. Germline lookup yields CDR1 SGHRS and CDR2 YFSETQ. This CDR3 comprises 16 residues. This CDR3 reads CASSDPASGGYDEQFF. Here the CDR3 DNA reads TGCGCCAGCAGCGACCCGGCCTCAGGAGGTTATGATGAGCAGTTCTTC.

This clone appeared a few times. CDR3 in amino acids: CASGSALRELFF. In DNA form, the CDR3 reads TGTGCTAGTGGTTCGGCTCTTCGGGAACTGTTTTTT. The chain has TRBV12-5 and TRBJ1-4, with D hard to call. The length of the CDR3 is 12 residues. Germline assignment: CDR1 LGHNT and CDR2 FRNRAP. V was clipped by 4 bases and J by 12 bases, with 12 bases between them.

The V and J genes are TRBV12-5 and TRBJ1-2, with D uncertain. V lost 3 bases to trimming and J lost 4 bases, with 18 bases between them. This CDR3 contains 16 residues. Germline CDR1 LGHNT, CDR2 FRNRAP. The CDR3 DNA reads TGTGCTAGTGGTTTTTCGGCGGGAGGACTCGGCTATGGCTACACCTTC. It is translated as CASGFSAGGLGYGYTF.

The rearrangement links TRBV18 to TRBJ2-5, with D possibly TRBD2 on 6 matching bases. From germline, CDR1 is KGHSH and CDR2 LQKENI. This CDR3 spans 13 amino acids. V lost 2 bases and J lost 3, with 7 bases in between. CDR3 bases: TGTGCCAGCTCACCAGGGGGGAAAGAGACCCAGTACTTC. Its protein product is CASSPGGKETQYF. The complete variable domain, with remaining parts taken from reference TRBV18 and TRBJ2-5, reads NAGVMQNPRHLVRRRGQEARLRCSPMKGHSHVYWYRQLPEEGLKFMVYLQKENIIDESGMPKERFSAEFPKEGPSILRIQQVVRGDSAAYFCASSPGGKETQYFGPGTRLLVL.